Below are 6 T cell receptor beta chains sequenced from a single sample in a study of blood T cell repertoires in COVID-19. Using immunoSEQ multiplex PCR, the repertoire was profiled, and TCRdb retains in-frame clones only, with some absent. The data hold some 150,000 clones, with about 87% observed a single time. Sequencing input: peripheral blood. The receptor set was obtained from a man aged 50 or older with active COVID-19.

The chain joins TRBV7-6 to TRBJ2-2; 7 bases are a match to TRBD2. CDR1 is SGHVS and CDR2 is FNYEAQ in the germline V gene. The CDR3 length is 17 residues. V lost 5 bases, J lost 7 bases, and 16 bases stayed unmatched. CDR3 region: CASSPLTGTNVRGELFF. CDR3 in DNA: TGTGCCAGCAGCCCCTTGACCGGGACTAATGTTCGCGGGGAGCTGTTTTTT.

In DNA, the CDR3 is TGTGCCAGCAGCTTGAGGGTCAGGGGCTCCTACGAGCAGTACTTC. This codes for CASSLRVRGSYEQYF. The rearrangement joins TRBV5-6 to TRBJ2-7, with D possibly matching TRBD1 (6 bases). Germline V lookup: CDR1 SGHDT, CDR2 YYEEEE. The V end was cut by 1 base, the J end by 0 bases, with 11 bases between. There are 15 residues in the CDR3.

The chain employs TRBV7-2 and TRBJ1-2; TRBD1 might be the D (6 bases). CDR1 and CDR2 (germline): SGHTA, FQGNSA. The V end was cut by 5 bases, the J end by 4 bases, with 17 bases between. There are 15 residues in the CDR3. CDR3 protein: CASSTYGTPSYGYTF. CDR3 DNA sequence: TGTGCCAGCAGCACCTACGGGACACCATCCTATGGCTACACCTTC.

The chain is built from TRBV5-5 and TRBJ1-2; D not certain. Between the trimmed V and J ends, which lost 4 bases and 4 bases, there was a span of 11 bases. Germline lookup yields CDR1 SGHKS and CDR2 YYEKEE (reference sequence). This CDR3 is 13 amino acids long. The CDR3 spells CASSPSRGYGYTF. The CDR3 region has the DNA TGTGCCAGCAGCCCCTCCCGGGGCTATGGCTACACCTTC.

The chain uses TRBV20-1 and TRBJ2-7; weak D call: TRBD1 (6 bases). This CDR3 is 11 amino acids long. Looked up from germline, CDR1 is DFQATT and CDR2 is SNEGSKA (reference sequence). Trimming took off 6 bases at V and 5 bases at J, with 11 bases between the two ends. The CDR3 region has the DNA TGCAGTGCCAAACAGGGCCACGAGCAGTACTTC. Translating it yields CSAKQGHEQYF.

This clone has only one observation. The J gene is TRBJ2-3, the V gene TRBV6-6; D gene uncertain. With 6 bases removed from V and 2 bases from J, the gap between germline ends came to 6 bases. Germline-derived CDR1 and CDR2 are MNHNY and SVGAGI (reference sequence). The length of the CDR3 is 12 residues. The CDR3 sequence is CASSFNTDTQYF. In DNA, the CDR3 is TGTGCCAGCAGCTTTAACACAGATACGCAGTATTTT.